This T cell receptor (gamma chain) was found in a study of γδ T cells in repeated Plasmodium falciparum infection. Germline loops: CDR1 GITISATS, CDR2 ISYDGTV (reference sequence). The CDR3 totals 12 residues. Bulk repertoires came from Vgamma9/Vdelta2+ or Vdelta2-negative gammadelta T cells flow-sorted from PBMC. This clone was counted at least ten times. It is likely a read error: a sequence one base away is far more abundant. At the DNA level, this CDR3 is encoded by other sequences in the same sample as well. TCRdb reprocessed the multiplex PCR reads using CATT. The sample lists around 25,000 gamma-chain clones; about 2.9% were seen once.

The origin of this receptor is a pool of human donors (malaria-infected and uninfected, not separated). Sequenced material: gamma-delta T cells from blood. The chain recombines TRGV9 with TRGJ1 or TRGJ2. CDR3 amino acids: CALWVNYYKKLF. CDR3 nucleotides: TGTGCCTTGTGGGTGAATTATTACAAGAAACTCTTT.